One and the same sample provided the 24 T cell receptor beta chains below, sequenced in a study of cytomegalovirus exposure and HLA in healthy donors. The PCR employed 60 Vbeta primers together with 13 Jbeta primers. Data came from immunoSEQ multiplex PCR; TCRdb stores just in-frame clones and leaves some out. The sample shows about 83,000 clones, 65% to 80% of them seen only once. The sample taken for sequencing was PBMCs. The receptors shown here come from a man between 60 and 70 years old in good health and CMV-seronegative.

The gene calls are TRBV6-5 and TRBJ1-5, with 8 bases matching TRBD1. The CDR3 covers 13 residues. The ends lost 6 bases at V and 2 bases at J; junction bases unmatched: 0. The germline V gene encodes CDR1 MNHEY and CDR2 SVGAGI. DNA for the CDR3: TGTGCCAGCAGGGGACAGGGCAATCAGCCCCAGCATTTT. This gives the protein CASRGQGNQPQHF.

The chain combines TRBV7-8 with TRBJ1-5; the match to TRBD1 covers 9 bases. J gave up 7 bases and V 5 bases, and 6 bases lay outside the gene matches. CDR1 is SGHVS, CDR2 FQNEAQ, per germline. The CDR3 is 14 amino acids. The CDR3 reads CASSAGTGSQPQHF. Here the CDR3 DNA reads TGTGCCAGCAGCGCGGGGACAGGGAGCCAGCCCCAGCATTTT. Using reference TRBV7-8 and TRBJ1-5 for the parts outside the CDR3, the full variable domain is GAGVSQSPRYKVAKRGQDVALRCDPISGHVSLFWYQQALGQGPEFLTYFQNEAQLDKSGLPSDRFFAERPEGSVSTLKIQRTQQEDSAVYLCASSAGTGSQPQHFGDGTRLSIL.

V is TRBV7-9 and J is TRBJ2-3; 11 positions match TRBD1. Trimming cost V 6 bases and J 5 bases; bases outside gene matches: 7. This CDR3 contains 15 residues. CDR1 is SEHNR, CDR2 FQNEAQ, per germline (reference sequence). The CDR3 loop is CASSRTGGMIDTQYF. In DNA, the CDR3 is TGTGCCAGCAGTCGGACAGGGGGCATGATAGATACGCAGTATTTT.

This clone has just a few counts. The chain uses TRBV6-6 and TRBJ2-7, with a weak D call TRBD1 (5 bases). With 4 bases removed from V and 2 bases from J, the gap between germline ends came to 12 bases. The CDR3 has 14 residues. From germline, CDR1 is MNHNY and CDR2 SVGAGI (reference sequence). CDR3 sequence reads: CASSWAQGPYEQYF. DNA of the CDR3: TGTGCCAGCAGTTGGGCCCAGGGTCCCTACGAGCAGTACTTC.

The rearrangement links TRBV18 to TRBJ2-5; 10 nucleotides line up with TRBD2. V lost 3 bases, J lost 5 bases, and 12 bases stayed unmatched. This CDR3 has 17 amino acids. Per germline, CDR1 KGHSH and CDR2 LQKENI. CDR3 sequence reads: CASSPETRLAGRETQYF. The DNA for the CDR3 is TGTGCCAGCTCACCTGAGACCCGACTAGCGGGTCGGGAGACCCAGTACTTC. The full variable domain, completed using reference TRBV18 and TRBJ2-5, is NAGVMQNPRHLVRRRGQEARLRCSPMKGHSHVYWYRQLPEEGLKFMVYLQKENIIDESGMPKERFSAEFPKEGPSILRIQQVVRGDSAAYFCASSPETRLAGRETQYFGPGTRLLVL.

This chain connects TRBV7-9 to TRBJ2-1, with D unclear. From germline, CDR1 is SEHNR and CDR2 FQNEAQ (reference sequence). The CDR3 consists of 14 residues. V lost 2 bases and J 4 bases, leaving 9 bases between the germline ends. The CDR3, as DNA: TGTGCCAGCAGCTTAAGTGACACATACAATGAGCAGTTCTTC. Its protein product is CASSLSDTYNEQFF. The complete variable domain, with remaining parts taken from reference TRBV7-9 and TRBJ2-1, reads DTGVSQNPRHKITKRGQNVTFRCDPISEHNRLYWYRQTLGQGPEFLTYFQNEAQLEKSRLLSDRFSAERPKGSFSTLEIQRTEQGDSAMYLCASSLSDTYNEQFFGPGTRLTVL.

The rearrangement uses TRBV27 and TRBJ2-2, with 7 bases identical to TRBD1. After removal of 11 bases from V and 4 bases from J, the junction contained 7 bases not matched to a gene. The length of the CDR3 is 13 residues. Per the germline V gene, CDR1 is MNHEY and CDR2 is SMNVEV (reference sequence). Here the CDR3 reads CASEDRVTGELFF. CDR3 nucleotides: TGTGCCTCTGAAGACAGGGTCACCGGGGAGCTGTTTTTT.

The V call is TRBV7-3, the J call TRBJ2-7; 8 bases are a match to TRBD2. The CDR3 length is 14 residues. V was clipped by 4 bases and J by 7 bases; unmatched bases: 9. Germline assignment: CDR1 SGHTA and CDR2 FQGTGA. CDR3 protein: CASSSTGGASEQYF. The CDR3, as DNA: TGTGCCAGCAGCTCGACGGGGGGGGCGTCTGAGCAGTACTTC. Using reference TRBV7-3 and TRBJ2-7 for the parts outside the CDR3, the full variable domain is GAGVSQTPSNKVTEKGKYVELRCDPISGHTALYWYRQSLGQGPEFLIYFQGTGAADDSGLPNDRFFAVRPEGSVSTLKIQRTERGDSAVYLCASSSTGGASEQYFGPGTRLTVT.

The genes are TRBV7-9 and TRBJ2-2; D is perhaps TRBD1 (6 bases). Germline loops: CDR1 SEHNR, CDR2 FQNEAQ (reference sequence). The CDR3 is 12 residues long. DNA of the CDR3: TGTGCTAAGAAGGGGGACACCGGGGAGCTGTTTTTT. The encoded protein is CAKKGDTGELFF.

The chain couples TRBV4-2 to TRBJ2-1, with TRBD2 matching over 8 bases. V was pared by 0 bases and J by 4 bases, with 5 bases of the junction left unmatched. The length of the CDR3 is 16 residues. Per germline, CDR1 LGHNA and CDR2 YNFKEQ. The CDR3 region is CASSQEEVAGYNEQFF. The CDR3 DNA follows: TGTGCCAGCAGCCAAGAGGAGGTAGCGGGGTACAATGAGCAGTTCTTC.

This clone was seen once. The chain combines TRBV4-2 with TRBJ2-7; 7 bases line up with TRBD1. Per germline, CDR1 LGHNA and CDR2 YNFKEQ. The CDR3 covers 15 residues. V was clipped by 1 base and J by 0 bases; unmatched bases: 3. This CDR3 reads CASSQGQGSSYEQYF. Written as DNA, the CDR3 is TGTGCCAGCAGCCAAGGACAGGGAAGCTCCTACGAGCAGTACTTC.

The CDR3 here is CASSGGGEYANQPQHF. The CDR3 DNA reads TGTGCCAGCAGTGGTGGCGGGGAGTATGCCAATCAGCCCCAGCATTTT. The chain couples TRBV2 to TRBJ1-5; D gene uncertain. The V gene lost 4 bases and the J gene lost 3 bases, with 16 bases spanning the gap. The CDR3 has 16 amino acids. Germline V lookup: CDR1 SNHLY, CDR2 FYNNEI.

This clone was picked up a small number of times. For the CDR3, the DNA is TGCAGCGTCGCGGGACCGTCCGACGAGCAGTACTTC. It specifies CSVAGPSDEQYF. V is TRBV29-1 and J is TRBJ2-7; D may be TRBD2 (6 bases). Germline V lookup: CDR1 SQVTM, CDR2 ANQGSEA. Trimming shortened V by 6 bases and J by 5 bases, and 14 bases separated the two germline ends. The CDR3 is 12 amino acids.

The V gene is TRBV27, the J gene TRBJ1-1, with 7 bases fitting TRBD1. With V trimmed by 5 bases and J by 7 bases, 1 base remained unmatched. Per germline, CDR1 MNHEY and CDR2 SMNVEV (reference sequence). This CDR3 spans 11 amino acids. The CDR3 DNA reads as TGTGCCAGCAGTAACAGGGGTGAAGCTTTCTTT. It is translated as CASSNRGEAFF.

This sequence joins TRBV4-1 and TRBJ1-1, with D uncertain. The germline V and J ends were trimmed by 4 bases and 1 base, with 10 bases remaining between them. The CDR3 sequence is 14 residues long. The germline CDR1 and CDR2 sequences are MGHRA and YSYEKL. The CDR3 DNA is TGCGCCAGCAGCCGCGGACTGACGAACACTGAAGCTTTCTTT. It encodes CASSRGLTNTEAFF.

This clone was seen only once. The chain has TRBV10-3 and TRBJ2-2; TRBD1 matches at 7 bases. Germline CDR1 is ENHRY and CDR2 is SYGVKD. This CDR3 region has 13 residues. The J segment lost 6 bases and the V segment lost 6 bases, leaving 4 bases of the junction unmatched. The DNA for the CDR3 is TGTGCCATCAGGGCTGACAGGGCCGGGGAGCTGTTTTTT. It translates to CAIRADRAGELFF.

The genes are TRBV6-5 and TRBJ2-5; 7 bases are a match to TRBD2. V lost 1 base and J lost 5; bases outside the gene matches: 7. The CDR3 spans 15 residues. Looked up from germline, CDR1 is MNHEY and CDR2 is SVGAGI. The CDR3 DNA sequence: TGTGCCAGCAGTTACTTGGGGGGGACCGGGGAGACCCAGTACTTC. This sequence encodes CASSYLGGTGETQYF.

The CDR3 sequence is CASRIRQGPNQPQHF. DNA for the CDR3: TGTGCCAGCAGAATTCGACAGGGCCCCAATCAGCCCCAGCATTTT. The chain is built from TRBV28 and TRBJ1-5, with TRBD1 matching 7 bases. Germline V lookup: CDR1 MDHEN, CDR2 SYDVKM. The CDR3 is 15 residues long. V lost 6 bases and J lost 3; bases outside the gene matches: 8.

The rearrangement links TRBV28 to TRBJ1-2; 7 nucleotides line up with TRBD1. The CDR3 has 14 residues. Germline V gene lookup returns CDR1 MDHEN and CDR2 SYDVKM. V dropped 0 bases and J dropped 3; count of bases not matched to a gene: 1. The CDR3 coding sequence is TGTGCCAGCAGTTTATGGGGACAGTACTATGGCTACACCTTC. Encoded protein: CASSLWGQYYGYTF.

The V gene is TRBV19, the J gene TRBJ2-6; the D gene is possibly TRBD2 (6 bases). Trimming shortened V by 2 bases and J by 0 bases, and 14 bases separated the two germline ends. This CDR3 is built from 18 residues. Per germline, CDR1 LNHDA and CDR2 SQIVND (reference sequence). The CDR3 sequence: CASSIRVWDFSGANVLTF. CDR3 nucleotide sequence: TGTGCCAGTAGTATACGGGTTTGGGACTTCTCTGGGGCCAACGTCCTGACTTTC.

The chain has TRBV15 and TRBJ2-3; 10 bases line up with TRBD2. Germline trimming cut 10 bases from V and 1 base from J; bases unmatched to any gene: 8. Germline CDR1 is LNHNV and CDR2 is YYDKDF (reference sequence). The CDR3 is 15 amino acids. The CDR3 here is CAISSGGRRTDTQYF. CDR3 bases: TGTGCCATCAGTAGCGGGGGGCGTCGCACAGATACGCAGTATTTT.

In its sample, this clone is large. The chain is built from TRBV10-3 and TRBJ2-7; 9 positions agree with TRBD1. Trimming at V came to 4 bases and at J to 5 bases, leaving 12 bases not matched to a gene. The CDR3 loop spans 16 amino acids. The germline gives CDR1 ENHRY, CDR2 SYGVKD. CDR3 nucleotide sequence: TGTGCCATCAGTGGTGATCCGGGACAGGGTAACCACGAGCAGTACTTC. Protein product: CAISGDPGQGNHEQYF.

The CDR3 DNA is TGCGCCAGCAGCCAGGACCCGGGACTAGCAGTAGAAGAGCAGTTCTTC. It codes for CASSQDPGLAVEEQFF. The chain combines TRBV4-1 with TRBJ2-1, with TRBD2 matching over 9 bases. This CDR3 region has 16 residues. In germline, CDR1 is MGHRA, CDR2 YSYEKL. J lost 10 bases, V lost 3 bases, and 13 bases had no gene match.

Only a few counts were recorded for this clone. Other DNA variants within this sample encode the same CDR3. This chain connects TRBV2 to TRBJ1-2; weak D call: TRBD1 (5 bases). Per germline, CDR1 SNHLY and CDR2 FYNNEI. With 0 bases removed from V and 7 bases from J, the gap between germline ends came to 6 bases. There are 12 residues in the CDR3. As DNA, the CDR3 is TGTGCCAGCAGTGAAGCGGGGCTTGGCTACACCTTC. Its protein is CASSEAGLGYTF.